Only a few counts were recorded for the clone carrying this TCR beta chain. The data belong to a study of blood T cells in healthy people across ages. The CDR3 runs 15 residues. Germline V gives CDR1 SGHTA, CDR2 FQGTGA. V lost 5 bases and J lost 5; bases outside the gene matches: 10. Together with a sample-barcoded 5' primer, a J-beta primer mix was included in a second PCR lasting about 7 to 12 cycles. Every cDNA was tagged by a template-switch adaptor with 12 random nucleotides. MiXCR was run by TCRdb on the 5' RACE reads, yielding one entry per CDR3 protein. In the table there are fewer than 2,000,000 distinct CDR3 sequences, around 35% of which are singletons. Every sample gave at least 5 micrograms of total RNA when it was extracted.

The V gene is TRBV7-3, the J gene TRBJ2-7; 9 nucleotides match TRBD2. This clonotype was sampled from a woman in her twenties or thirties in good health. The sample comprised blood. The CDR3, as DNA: TGTGCCAGCAGCCAAGGTAGCGGGAGATTTAACGAGCAGTACTTC. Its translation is CASSQGSGRFNEQYF.